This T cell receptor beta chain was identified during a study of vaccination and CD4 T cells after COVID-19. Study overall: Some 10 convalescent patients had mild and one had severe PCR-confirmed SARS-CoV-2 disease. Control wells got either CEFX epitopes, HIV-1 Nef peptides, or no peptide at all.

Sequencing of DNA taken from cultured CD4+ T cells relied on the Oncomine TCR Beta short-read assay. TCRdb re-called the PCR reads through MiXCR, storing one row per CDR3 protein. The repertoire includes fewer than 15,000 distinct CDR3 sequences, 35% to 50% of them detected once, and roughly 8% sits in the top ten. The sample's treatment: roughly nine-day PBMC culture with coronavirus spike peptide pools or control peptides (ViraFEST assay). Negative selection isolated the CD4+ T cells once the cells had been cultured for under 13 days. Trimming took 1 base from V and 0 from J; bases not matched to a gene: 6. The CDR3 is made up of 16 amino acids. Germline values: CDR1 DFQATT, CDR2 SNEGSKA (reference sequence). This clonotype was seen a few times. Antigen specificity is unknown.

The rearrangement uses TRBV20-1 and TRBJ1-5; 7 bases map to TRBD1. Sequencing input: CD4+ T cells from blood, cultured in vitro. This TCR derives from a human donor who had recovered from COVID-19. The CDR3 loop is CSARAGGFYSNQPQHF. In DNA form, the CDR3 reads TGCAGTGCTAGAGCAGGGGGTTTTTATAGCAATCAGCCCCAGCATTTT.